This T cell receptor (beta chain) is from a study of blood T cell repertoires in COVID-19. As for the study in general: Collection of acute and convalescent COVID-19 samples took place in the United States, Italy and Spain. T cells, B-cell-depleted T cells, or PBMCs provided the cDNA or gDNA that served as material.

TCRdb's table, derived via immunoSEQ multiplex PCR, lists solely in-frame clones and lacks some. In the table there are approximately 85,000 clones, approximately 90% of which are singletons. The V and J ends lost 2 bases and 4 bases, in that order; junction bases with no gene match: 0. Germline-derived CDR1 and CDR2 are LGHNA and YNFKEQ. The CDR3 consists of 14 residues. Specimen: peripheral blood. This TCR derives from a woman aged 50 to 65 with active or convalescent COVID-19. The rearrangement uses TRBV4-2 and TRBJ2-2; 8 bases fit TRBD2. The CDR3 nucleotides read TGTGCCAGCAGCCAACTAGCGGGCACCGGGGAGCTGTTTTTT. Encoded protein: CASSQLAGTGELFF.